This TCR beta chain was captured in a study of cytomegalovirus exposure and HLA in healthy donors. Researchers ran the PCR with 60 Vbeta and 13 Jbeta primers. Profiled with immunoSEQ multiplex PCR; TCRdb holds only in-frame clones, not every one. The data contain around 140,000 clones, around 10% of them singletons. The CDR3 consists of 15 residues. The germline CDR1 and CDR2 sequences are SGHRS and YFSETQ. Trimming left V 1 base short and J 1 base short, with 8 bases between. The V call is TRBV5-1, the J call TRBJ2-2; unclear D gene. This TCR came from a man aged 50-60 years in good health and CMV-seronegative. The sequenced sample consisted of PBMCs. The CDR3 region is CASSLSPENTGELFF. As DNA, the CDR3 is TGCGCCAGCAGCTTGAGCCCCGAGAACACCGGGGAGCTGTTTTTT.